A selection of T cell receptor beta chains follows, all from one sample in a study of blood T cell repertoires in COVID-19. The data were produced by immunoSEQ multiplex PCR, yet TCRdb's version contains in-frame clones alone and is incomplete. The sample yields 25,000 to 35,000 clones, approximately 93% seen once. Sequencing was performed on peripheral blood. The receptors here all came from a woman between 70 and 85 years old with COVID-19, enrolled during active disease. The CDR3 runs from the conserved cysteine through the conserved F or W. The order of the fields is V gene, J gene, D gene, clone size, CDR3 DNA, CDR3 protein. A D gene is named only where the DNA matches it firmly. Rows may omit the clone size; those that give it use once, few, many or a size class.

>TRBV2|TRBJ2-4|-|-
TGTGCCAGCAGTGGACAACGCCGGGAAACTAGGATTCAGTACTTC
CASSGQRRETRIQYF
>TRBV10-3|TRBJ2-2|-|-
TGTGCCATCGGACAGTCGACGAACACCGGGGAGCTGTTTTTT
CAIGQSTNTGELFF
>TRBV3-1/TRBV3-2|TRBJ2-7|TRBD1|once
TGTGCCAGCAACAGGGGCGGGTCCTACGAGCAGTACTTC
CASNRGGSYEQYF
>TRBV7-2|TRBJ1-3|-|-
TGTGCCAGCAGCTACCTGGGGGGGAGAGGAAACACCATATATTTT
CASSYLGGRGNTIYF
>TRBV6-5|TRBJ2-3|TRBD2|-
TGTGCCAGCAGTTCTCCTAGCGGGAGTGGCACAGATACGCAGTATTTT
CASSSPSGSGTDTQYF
>TRBV28|TRBJ2-1|-|-
TGTGCCAGCAGTCCCAGGGGCCGAGGTCCCTACAATGAGCAGTTCTTC
CASSPRGRGPYNEQFF
>TRBV29-1|TRBJ2-1|-|-
TGCAGCGTTCTAGGGCGCGGGGATGGTGGCAATGAGCAGTTCTTC
CSVLGRGDGGNEQFF
>TRBV27|TRBJ1-1|TRBD1|-
TGTGCCAGCAGTTCCGGGACAGGGAGTATAGAAGCTTTCTTT
CASSSGTGSIEAFF
>TRBV7-6|TRBJ2-7|TRBD2|-
TGTGCCAGCAGCTCAGGACTAGATCCCTACGAGCAGTACTTC
CASSSGLDPYEQYF
>TRBV6-2/TRBV6-3|TRBJ1-2|TRBD1|once
TGTGCCAGCAGTTCACTCATCGGGACAGGGATACAATACTATGGCTACACCTTC
CASSSLIGTGIQYYGYTF
>TRBV14|TRBJ1-1|-|few
TGTGCCAGCAGCCCCCAGAGGTTTGGGACTGAAGCTTTCTTT
CASSPQRFGTEAFF
>TRBV5-4|TRBJ2-3|TRBD2|-
TGTGCCAGCAGCTCCCCACCGGTCGGGACTAGCGCAGATACGCAGTATTTT
CASSSPPVGTSADTQYF
>TRBV7-6|TRBJ1-1|-|-
TGTGCCAGCAGCACGTATGGGGGGGTGAACACTGAAGCTTTCTTT
CASSTYGGVNTEAFF
>TRBV5-1|TRBJ2-5|TRBD2|few
TGCGCCAGCAGCACAGCGGGAGTGACCCAAGAGACCCAGTACTTC
CASSTAGVTQETQYF
>TRBV28|TRBJ1-2|-|-
TGTGCCAGCAGTTTCGGGGGACCGAATTATGGCTACACCTTC
CASSFGGPNYGYTF
>TRBV28|TRBJ2-5|TRBD1|once
TGTGCCAGCAGTTCCTCCCGTCAGGGGGCACGAGAGACCCAGTACTTC
CASSSSRQGARETQYF
>TRBV25-1|TRBJ2-7|-|-
TGTGCCAGCAGTGTGGGGGGGCACACAGAGCAGTACTTC
CASSVGGHTEQYF
>TRBV12-3/TRBV12-4|TRBJ1-1|-|-
TGTGCCAGCAGTGGGGGCGGGAACACTGAAGCTTTCTTT
CASSGGGNTEAFF
>TRBV10-2|TRBJ2-1|TRBD2|-
TGCGCCAGCACCCAAACGGGGGGGCGAAATGAGCAGTTCTTC
CASTQTGGRNEQFF
>TRBV28|TRBJ2-1|TRBD2|-
TGTGCCAGCAGTTTACCTCTAGCGGGAGGGAACAATGAGCAGTTCTTC
CASSLPLAGGNNEQFF
>TRBV14|TRBJ2-3|-|-
TGTGCCAGCAGCCTAAATTCAGATACGCAGTATTTT
CASSLNSDTQYF
>TRBV7-7|TRBJ1-1|-|-
TGTGCTAGCAGCTTAGGACAGAACACTGAAGCTTTCTTT
CASSLGQNTEAFF
>TRBV3-1/TRBV3-2|TRBJ1-1|TRBD1|-
TGTGCCAGCAGCTCCTTCGGGACAGCTAACACTGAAGCTTTCTTT
CASSSFGTANTEAFF
>TRBV7-3|TRBJ2-7|-|-
-
CDFRGEQYF
>TRBV5-5|TRBJ2-1|TRBD2|-
TGTGCCAGCAGCTTGTGGGGGACTAGCGGGAATGAGCAGTTCTTC
CASSLWGTSGNEQFF
>TRBV3-1/TRBV3-2|TRBJ1-2|-|-
TGTGCCAGCAGCCAAGGGAGTAACTATGGCTACACCTTC
CASSQGSNYGYTF
>TRBV20-1|TRBJ1-2|TRBD1|-
TGCAGTGCTAGTGCAGGGGGCGGTGGGTATGGCTACACCTTC
CSASAGGGGYGYTF
>TRBV7-9|TRBJ1-4|-|-
TGTGCCAGCAGCTTTCAGGGCGGGAGTGAAAAACTGTTTTTT
CASSFQGGSEKLFF
>TRBV5-4|TRBJ2-5|TRBD2|-
TGTGCCAGCAGCTCTTGGGCTAGCGGGAGACCGGAGACCCAGTACTTC
CASSSWASGRPETQYF
>TRBV6-6|TRBJ1-4|-|-
TGTGCCAGCAGTTCGGTCCCTAATGAAAAACTGTTTTTT
CASSSVPNEKLFF
>TRBV27|TRBJ2-1|-|-
TGTGCCAGCAAGGGACTTTACAATGAGCAGTTCTTC
CASKGLYNEQFF
>TRBV7-8|TRBJ2-3|TRBD2|-
TGTGCCAGCAGCTCCCGGGGGGGCGGGGGTAGCACAGATACGCAGTATTTT
CASSSRGGGGSTDTQYF